These 3 T cell receptor beta chains share one sample of origin, sequenced in a study of follicular helper T cells after annual influenza vaccination. Generated by immunoSEQ multiplex PCR, the TCRdb table keeps only in-frame clones and is missing some. The sample shows about 7,100 clones, roughly four fifths of them seen only once. This sample's time point: 2015-2016 season, 7 days after influenza vaccination. The specimen was CXCR5- memory CD4+ T cells sorted from blood, collected 7 days after influenza vaccination. The receptors come from an adult who received the influenza vaccine.

The chain couples TRBV12-5 to TRBJ2-2, with D possibly TRBD1 on 6 matching bases. Germline V gives CDR1 LGHNT, CDR2 FRNRAP. The CDR3 is made up of 15 amino acids. Trimming shortened V by 6 bases and J by 1 base, and 12 bases separated the two germline ends. The CDR3 is CASGALTGNTGELFF. The CDR3, as DNA: TGTGCTAGTGGGGCCTTGACAGGGAACACCGGGGAGCTGTTTTTT.

The V gene is TRBV5-1, the J gene TRBJ2-7, with 8 bases matching TRBD2. Germline loops: CDR1 SGHRS, CDR2 YFSETQ. Trimming took 1 base from V and 0 from J; bases not matched to a gene: 6. The CDR3 covers 16 residues. The CDR3 bases are TGCGCCAGCAGCTTGAACGGGAGGGGGAGCTCCTACGAGCAGTACTTC. Amino acid sequence: CASSLNGRGSSYEQYF. Combining the CDR3 with reference TRBV5-1 and TRBJ2-7 gives the whole variable domain KAGVTQTPRYLIKTRGQQVTLSCSPISGHRSVSWYQQTPGQGLQFLFEYFSETQRNKGNFPGRFSGRQFSNSRSEMNVSTLELGDSALYLCASSLNGRGSSYEQYFGPGTRLTVT.

The V call is TRBV2, the J call TRBJ2-5; 8 nucleotides line up with TRBD1. The trim removed 2 bases at V and 0 bases at J, leaving 2 bases unmatched. CDR1 is SNHLY, CDR2 FYNNEI, per germline. There are 15 residues in the CDR3. CDR3 loop: CASSEPGGYQETQYF. CDR3 coding DNA: TGTGCCAGCAGTGAACCAGGGGGCTACCAAGAGACCCAGTACTTC.